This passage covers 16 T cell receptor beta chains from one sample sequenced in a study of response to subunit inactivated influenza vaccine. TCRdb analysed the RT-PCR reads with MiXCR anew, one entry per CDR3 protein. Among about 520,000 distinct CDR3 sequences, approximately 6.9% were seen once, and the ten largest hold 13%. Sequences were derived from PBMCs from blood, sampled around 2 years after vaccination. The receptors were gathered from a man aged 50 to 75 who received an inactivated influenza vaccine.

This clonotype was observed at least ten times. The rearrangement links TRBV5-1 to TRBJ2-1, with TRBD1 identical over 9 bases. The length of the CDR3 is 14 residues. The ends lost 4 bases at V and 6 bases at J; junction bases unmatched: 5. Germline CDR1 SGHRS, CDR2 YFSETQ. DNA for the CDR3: TGCGCCAGCAGCACGGGACAGGGCGGCAATGAGCAGTTCTTC. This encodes CASSTGQGGNEQFF.

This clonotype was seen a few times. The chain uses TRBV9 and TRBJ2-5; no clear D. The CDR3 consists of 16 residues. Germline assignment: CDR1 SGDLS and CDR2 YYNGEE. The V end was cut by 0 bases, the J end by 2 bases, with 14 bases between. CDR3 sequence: CASSVVGSAKQETQYF. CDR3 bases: TGTGCCAGCAGCGTAGTTGGGTCCGCAAAACAAGAGACCCAGTACTTC.

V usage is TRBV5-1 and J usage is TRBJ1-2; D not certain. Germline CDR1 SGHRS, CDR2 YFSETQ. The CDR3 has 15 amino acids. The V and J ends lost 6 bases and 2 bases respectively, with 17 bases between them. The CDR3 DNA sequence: TGCGCCAGCACGGATACCGGATTAGGAAACTATGGCTACACCTTC. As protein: CASTDTGLGNYGYTF.

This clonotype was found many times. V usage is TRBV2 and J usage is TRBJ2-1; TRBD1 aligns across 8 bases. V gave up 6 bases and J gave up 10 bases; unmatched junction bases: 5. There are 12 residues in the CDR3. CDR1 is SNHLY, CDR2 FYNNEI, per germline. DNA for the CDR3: TGTGCCAGCAGCGCGGACAGGGAAGAGCAGTTCTTC. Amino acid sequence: CASSADREEQFF.

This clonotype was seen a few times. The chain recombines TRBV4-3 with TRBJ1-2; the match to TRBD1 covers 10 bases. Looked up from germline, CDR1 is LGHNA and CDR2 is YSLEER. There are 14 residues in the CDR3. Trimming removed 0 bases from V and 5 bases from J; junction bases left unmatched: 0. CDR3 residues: CASSQEDRGYGYTF. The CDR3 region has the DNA TGCGCCAGCAGCCAAGAGGACAGGGGGTATGGCTACACCTTC.

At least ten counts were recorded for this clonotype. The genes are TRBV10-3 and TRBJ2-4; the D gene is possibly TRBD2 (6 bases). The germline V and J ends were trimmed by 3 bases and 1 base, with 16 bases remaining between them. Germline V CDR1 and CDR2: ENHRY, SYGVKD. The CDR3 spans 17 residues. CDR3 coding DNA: TGTGCCATCAGTGAACTGGCGCAAGGGAGGGCCAAAAACATTCAGTACTTC. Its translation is CAISELAQGRAKNIQYF.

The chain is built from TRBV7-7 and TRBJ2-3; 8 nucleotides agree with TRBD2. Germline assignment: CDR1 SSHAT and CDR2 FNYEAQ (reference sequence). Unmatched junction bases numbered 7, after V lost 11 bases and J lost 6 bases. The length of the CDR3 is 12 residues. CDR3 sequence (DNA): TGTGCCCCGCGGGAGGCGCCCGATACGCAGTATTTT. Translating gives CAPREAPDTQYF.

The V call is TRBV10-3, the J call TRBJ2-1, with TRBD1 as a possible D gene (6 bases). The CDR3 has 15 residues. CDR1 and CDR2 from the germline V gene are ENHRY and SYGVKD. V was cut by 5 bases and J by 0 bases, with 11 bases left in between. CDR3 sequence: CAISPGQSSYNEQFF. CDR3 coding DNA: TGTGCCATCAGTCCCGGACAGAGCTCCTACAATGAGCAGTTCTTC.

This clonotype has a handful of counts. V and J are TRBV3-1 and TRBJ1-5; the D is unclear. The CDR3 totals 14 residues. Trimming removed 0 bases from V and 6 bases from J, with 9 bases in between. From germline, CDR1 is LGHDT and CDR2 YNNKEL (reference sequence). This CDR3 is CASSQDPDLQPQHF. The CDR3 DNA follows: TGTGCCAGCAGCCAAGATCCCGATCTTCAGCCCCAGCATTTT.

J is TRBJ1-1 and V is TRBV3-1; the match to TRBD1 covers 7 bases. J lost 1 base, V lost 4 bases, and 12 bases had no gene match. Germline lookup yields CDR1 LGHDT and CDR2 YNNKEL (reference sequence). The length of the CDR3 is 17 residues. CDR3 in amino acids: CASSPRQGSGENTEAFF. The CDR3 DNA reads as TGTGCCAGCAGCCCCCGACAGGGCTCGGGGGAGAACACTGAAGCTTTCTTT.

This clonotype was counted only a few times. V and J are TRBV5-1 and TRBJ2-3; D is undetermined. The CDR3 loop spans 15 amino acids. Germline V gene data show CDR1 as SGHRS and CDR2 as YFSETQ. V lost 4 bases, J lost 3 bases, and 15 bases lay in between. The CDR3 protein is CASSPPPLGTDTQYF. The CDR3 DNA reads TGCGCCAGCAGCCCGCCTCCCTTGGGAACAGATACGCAGTATTTT. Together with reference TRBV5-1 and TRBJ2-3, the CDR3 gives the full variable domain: KAGVTQTPRYLIKTRGQQVTLSCSPISGHRSVSWYQQTPGQGLQFLFEYFSETQRNKGNFPGRFSGRQFSNSRSEMNVSTLELGDSALYLCASSPPPLGTDTQYFGPGTRLTVL.

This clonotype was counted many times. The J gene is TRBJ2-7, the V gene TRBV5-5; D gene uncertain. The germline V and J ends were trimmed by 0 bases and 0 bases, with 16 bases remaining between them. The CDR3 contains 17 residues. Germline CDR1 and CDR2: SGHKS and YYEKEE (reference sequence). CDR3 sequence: CASSLAAASRSSYEQYF. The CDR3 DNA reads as TGTGCCAGCAGCTTGGCCGCGGCGTCCAGGAGCTCCTACGAGCAGTACTTC.

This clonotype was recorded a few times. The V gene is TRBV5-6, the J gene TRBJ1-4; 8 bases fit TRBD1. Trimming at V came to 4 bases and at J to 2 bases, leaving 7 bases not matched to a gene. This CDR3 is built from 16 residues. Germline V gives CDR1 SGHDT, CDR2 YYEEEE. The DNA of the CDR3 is TGTGCCAGCAGCCTCGACAGGGGAGTCACTAATGAAAAACTGTTTTTT. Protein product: CASSLDRGVTNEKLFF.

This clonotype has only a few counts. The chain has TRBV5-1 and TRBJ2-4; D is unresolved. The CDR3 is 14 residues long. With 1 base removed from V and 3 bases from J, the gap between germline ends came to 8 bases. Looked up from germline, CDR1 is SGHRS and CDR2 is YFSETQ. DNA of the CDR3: TGCGCCAGCAGCTTGATTGATGGCAAAAACATTCAGTACTTC. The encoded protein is CASSLIDGKNIQYF.

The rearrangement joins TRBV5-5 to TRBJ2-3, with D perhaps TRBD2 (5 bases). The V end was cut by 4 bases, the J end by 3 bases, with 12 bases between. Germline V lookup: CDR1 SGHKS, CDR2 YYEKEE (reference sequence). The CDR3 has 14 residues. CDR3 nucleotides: TGTGCCAGCAGCCCTGCTCCGGGAACAGATACGCAGTATTTT. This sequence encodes CASSPAPGTDTQYF.

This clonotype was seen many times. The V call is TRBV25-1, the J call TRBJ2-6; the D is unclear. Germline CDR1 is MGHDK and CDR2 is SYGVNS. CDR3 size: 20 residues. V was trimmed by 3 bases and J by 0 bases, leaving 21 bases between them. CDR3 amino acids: CASSDLNPRRRSSGANVLTF. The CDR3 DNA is TGTGCCAGCAGTGACTTAAACCCAAGACGACGGTCCTCTGGGGCCAACGTCCTGACTTTC. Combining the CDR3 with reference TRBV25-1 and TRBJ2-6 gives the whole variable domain EADIYQTPRYLVIGTGKKITLECSQTMGHDKMYWYQQDPGMELHLIHYSYGVNSTEKGDLSSESTVSRIRTEHFPLTLESARPSHTSQYLCASSDLNPRRRSSGANVLTFGAGSRLTVL.